Listed below are T cell receptor beta chains from one sample, sequenced in a study of graft-versus-host responses after intestinal transplantation. Antigens of these TCRs are unknown. Produced via immunoSEQ multiplex PCR; TCRdb's table is partial and in-frame only. This table holds around 90,000 clones, approximately 92% found once. The sample consisted of unstimulated CD4+ T cells sorted from spleen or lymph node cells, taken before intestinal transplant. The receptors derive from a human donor who received an intestinal transplant. The CDR3 runs from the conserved cysteine through the conserved F or W. D genes are given only for firm matches.

J: TRBJ2-2; D: TRBD2; V: TRBV5-6; CDR3: CASSLRGSGRLGTGELFF; DNA: TGTGCCAGCAGCTTGCGGGGTAGCGGGAGACTAGGCACCGGGGAGCTGTTTTTT
J: TRBJ1-2; D: TRBD1; V: TRBV11-2; CDR3: CASSPTGLGYTF; DNA: TGTGCCAGCAGTCCGACAGGGTTGGGCTACACCTTC
J: TRBJ1-3; D: TRBD1; V: TRBV9; CDR3: CASSQTGVRNTIYF; DNA: TGTGCCAGCAGCCAGACAGGGGTCAGAAACACCATATATTTT
J: TRBJ2-7; D: .; V: TRBV6-5; CDR3: CASSEVLLDEQYF; DNA: TGTGCCAGCAGTGAAGTGCTTTTGGACGAGCAGTACTTC
J: TRBJ2-1; D: TRBD2; V: TRBV9; CDR3: CASSGTSGRAYNEQFF; DNA: TGTGCCAGCAGCGGGACTAGCGGGAGGGCCTACAATGAGCAGTTCTTC
J: TRBJ2-1; D: TRBD2; V: TRBV14; CDR3: CASSQRGLAGPYNEQFF; DNA: TGTGCCAGCAGCCAAAGAGGTTTAGCGGGACCCTACAATGAGCAGTTCTTC
J: TRBJ2-7; D: .; V: TRBV7-9; CDR3: CASSLVYGEQYF; DNA: TGTGCCAGCAGCTTAGTCTACGGGGAGCAGTACTTC
J: TRBJ2-1; D: .; V: TRBV11-2; CDR3: CASSLRPREQFF; DNA: TGTGCCAGCAGCTTGAGACCCCGGGAGCAGTTCTTC
J: TRBJ2-1; D: .; V: TRBV7-2; CDR3: CASSLGLLRGNEQFF; DNA: TGTGCCAGCAGCTTAGGGCTCCTAAGGGGCAATGAGCAGTTCTTC
J: TRBJ2-1; D: TRBD2; V: TRBV10-3; CDR3: CAISESVSGSLDEQFF; DNA: TGTGCCATCAGTGAGTCGGTTAGCGGGAGTTTGGATGAGCAGTTCTTC
J: TRBJ1-1; D: TRBD1; V: TRBV5-1; CDR3: CASSPWTGGNTEAFF; DNA: TGCGCCAGCAGCCCGTGGACAGGGGGGAACACTGAAGCTTTCTTT
J: TRBJ2-7; D: TRBD1; V: TRBV5-4; CDR3: CASSWSTGDYEQYF; DNA: TGTGCCAGCAGCTGGTCTACAGGGGACTACGAGCAGTACTTC
J: TRBJ1-6; D: TRBD1; V: TRBV27; CDR3: CASSWSTGDNSPLHF; DNA: TGTGCCAGCAGTTGGTCAACAGGGGATAATTCACCCCTCCACTTT
J: TRBJ2-5; D: TRBD1; V: TRBV28; CDR3: CASSLPPDRPSQETQYF; DNA: TGTGCCAGCAGTTTGCCCCCGGACAGGCCTTCTCAAGAGACCCAGTACTTC
J: TRBJ2-3; D: .; V: TRBV4-1; CDR3: CASSQDSGASGAGDTQYF; DNA: TGCGCCAGCAGCCAAGATTCGGGGGCTAGCGGAGCGGGAGATACGCAGTATTTT
J: TRBJ2-3; D: .; V: TRBV14; CDR3: CASSSLDTQYF; DNA: TGTGCCAGCAGCTCCCTGGATACGCAGTATTTT
J: TRBJ2-2; D: TRBD1; V: TRBV5-1; CDR3: CASRGGQGARNTGELFF; DNA: TGCGCCAGCAGGGGAGGACAGGGGGCACGTAACACCGGGGAGCTGTTTTTT
J: TRBJ1-1; D: TRBD1; V: TRBV2; CDR3: CASSVEQGGTEAFF; DNA: TGTGCCAGCAGTGTCGAGCAGGGGGGAACTGAAGCTTTCTTT
J: TRBJ1-5; D: TRBD1; V: TRBV19; CDR3: CASRGQGPLDSNQPQHF; DNA: TGTGCCAGTAGAGGACAGGGGCCCCTCGATAGCAATCAGCCCCAGCATTTT
J: TRBJ2-7; D: TRBD1; V: TRBV7-6; CDR3: CASSLVGQVPTYEQYF; DNA: TGTGCCAGCAGCTTAGTGGGACAGGTCCCAACCTACGAGCAGTACTTC
J: TRBJ1-4; D: .; V: TRBV7-2; CDR3: CASSLRLGSNEKLFF; DNA: TGTGCCAGCAGCTTACGGCTCGGTTCTAATGAAAAACTGTTTTTT
J: TRBJ1-6; D: TRBD1; V: TRBV9; CDR3: CASSETGDSPLHF; DNA: TGTGCCAGCAGCGAGACAGGGGATTCACCCCTCCACTTT
J: TRBJ2-7; D: TRBD2; V: TRBV6-1; CDR3: CASILVLAGSEQYF; DNA: TGTGCCAGCATATTAGTACTAGCGGGCAGCGAGCAGTACTTC
J: TRBJ2-5; D: .; V: TRBV2; CDR3: CASRTRVGGQETQYF; DNA: TGTGCCAGCAGGACACGGGTAGGAGGTCAAGAGACCCAGTACTTC
J: TRBJ2-1; D: TRBD2; V: TRBV18; CDR3: CASSPPGLAGGAGEQFF; DNA: TGTGCCAGCTCACCGCCGGGACTAGCGGGTGGGGCTGGTGAGCAGTTCTTC
J: TRBJ2-5; D: TRBD1; V: TRBV4-2; CDR3: CASSQVRGQGWETQYF; DNA: TGTGCCAGCAGCCAAGTAAGGGGACAGGGTTGGGAGACCCAGTACTTC
J: TRBJ1-1; D: .; V: TRBV6-1; CDR3: CASTAQPNTEAFF; DNA: TGTGCCAGCACTGCCCAGCCGAACACTGAAGCTTTCTTT
J: TRBJ1-2; D: .; V: TRBV27; CDR3: CASSLTGTNYGYTF; DNA: TGTGCCAGCAGTTTGACAGGAACTAACTATGGCTACACCTTT